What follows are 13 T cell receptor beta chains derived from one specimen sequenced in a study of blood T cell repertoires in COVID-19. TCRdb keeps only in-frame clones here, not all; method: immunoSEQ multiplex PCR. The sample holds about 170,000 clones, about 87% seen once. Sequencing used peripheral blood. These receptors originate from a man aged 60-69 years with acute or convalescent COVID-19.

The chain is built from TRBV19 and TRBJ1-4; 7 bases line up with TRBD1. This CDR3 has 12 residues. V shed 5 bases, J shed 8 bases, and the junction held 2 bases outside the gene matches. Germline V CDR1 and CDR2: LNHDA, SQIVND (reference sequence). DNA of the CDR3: TGTGCCAGTAGTGGAGGGGGCGAAAAACTGTTTTTT. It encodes CASSGGGEKLFF.

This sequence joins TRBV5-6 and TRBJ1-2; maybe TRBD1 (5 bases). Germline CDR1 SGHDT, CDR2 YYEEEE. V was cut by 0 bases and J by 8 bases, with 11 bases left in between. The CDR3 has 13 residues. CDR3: CASSLAGSRGYTF. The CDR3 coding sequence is TGTGCCAGCAGCTTGGCAGGGTCTCGGGGCTACACCTTC. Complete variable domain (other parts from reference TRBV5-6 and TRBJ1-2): DAGVTQSPTHLIKTRGQQVTLRCSPKSGHDTVSWYQQALGQGPQFIFQYYEEEERQRGNFPDRFSGHQFPNYSSELNVNALLLGDSALYLCASSLAGSRGYTFGSGTRLTVV.

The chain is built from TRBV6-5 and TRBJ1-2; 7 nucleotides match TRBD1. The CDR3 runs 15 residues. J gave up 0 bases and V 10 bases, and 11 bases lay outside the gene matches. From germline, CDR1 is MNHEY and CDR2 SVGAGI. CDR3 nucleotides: TGTGCCACCATGGAATACAGGGGATCTAACTATGGCTACACCTTC. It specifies CATMEYRGSNYGYTF.

This CDR3 reads CASSLGEKLFF. The CDR3 DNA follows: TGTGCCAGCAGCTTAGGGGAGAAACTGTTTTTT. This sequence joins TRBV11-2 and TRBJ1-4; D not certain. CDR1 is SGHAT and CDR2 is FQNNGV in the germline V gene. Trimming cost V 1 base and J 11 bases, with 5 bases left between them. This CDR3 contains 11 residues.

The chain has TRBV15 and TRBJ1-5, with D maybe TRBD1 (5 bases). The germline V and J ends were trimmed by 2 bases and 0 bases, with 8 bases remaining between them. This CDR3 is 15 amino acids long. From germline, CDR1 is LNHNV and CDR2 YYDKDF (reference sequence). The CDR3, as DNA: TGTGCCACCAGCAGACAGGGAAATAGCAATCAGCCCCAGCATTTT. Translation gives CATSRQGNSNQPQHF.

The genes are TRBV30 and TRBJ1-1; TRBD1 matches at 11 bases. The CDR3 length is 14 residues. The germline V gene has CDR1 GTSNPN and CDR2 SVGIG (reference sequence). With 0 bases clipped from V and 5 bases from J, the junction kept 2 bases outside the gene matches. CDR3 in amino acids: CAWSVGTGGTEAFF. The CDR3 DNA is TGTGCCTGGAGTGTAGGGACAGGGGGGACTGAAGCTTTCTTT.

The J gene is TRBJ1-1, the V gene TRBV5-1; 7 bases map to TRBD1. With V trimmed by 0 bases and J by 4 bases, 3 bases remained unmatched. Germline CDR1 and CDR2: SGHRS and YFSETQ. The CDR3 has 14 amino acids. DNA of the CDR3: TGCGCCAGCAGCTTGGGACAGGGTGTCACTGAAGCTTTCTTT. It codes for CASSLGQGVTEAFF.

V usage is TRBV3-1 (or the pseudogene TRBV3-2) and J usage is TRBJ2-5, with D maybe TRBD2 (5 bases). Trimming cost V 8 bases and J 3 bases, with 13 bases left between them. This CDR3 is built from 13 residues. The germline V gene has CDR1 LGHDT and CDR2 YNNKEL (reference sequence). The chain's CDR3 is CASGGRAEETQYF. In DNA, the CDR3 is TGTGCCAGCGGAGGTAGAGCAGAAGAGACCCAGTACTTC.

CDR3 in DNA: TGTGCCAGCAGCTTTGGGGCAGATAATGAAAAACTGTTTTTT. This gives the protein CASSFGADNEKLFF. This sequence joins TRBV5-6 and TRBJ1-4; D is possibly TRBD1 (5 bases). Germline CDR1 and CDR2: SGHDT and YYEEEE. The CDR3 is 14 residues long. Trimming removed 2 bases from V and 4 bases from J, with 9 bases in between.

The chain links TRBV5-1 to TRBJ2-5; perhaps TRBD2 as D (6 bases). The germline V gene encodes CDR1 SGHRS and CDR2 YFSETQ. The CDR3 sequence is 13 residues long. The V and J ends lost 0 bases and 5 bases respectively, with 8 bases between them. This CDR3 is CASSLGGKETQYF. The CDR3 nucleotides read TGCGCCAGCAGCTTGGGCGGGAAGGAGACCCAGTACTTC.

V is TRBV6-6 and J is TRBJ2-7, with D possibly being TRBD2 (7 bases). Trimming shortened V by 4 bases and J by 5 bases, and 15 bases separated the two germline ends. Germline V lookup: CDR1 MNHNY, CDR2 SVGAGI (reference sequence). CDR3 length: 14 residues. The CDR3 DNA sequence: TGTGCCAGCAGTTGGGGGGGCATCCGCAACGAGCAGTACGTC. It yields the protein CASSWGGIRNEQYV.

In nucleotides, the CDR3 is TGTGCCAGCAGACCGACAGGGGATCAGCCCCAGCATTTT. Translated: CASRPTGDQPQHF. The chain combines TRBV6-5 with TRBJ1-5, with 8 positions matching TRBD1. The V gene end was trimmed by 6 bases and the J gene end by 5 bases; junction bases not matched to a gene: 3. Germline CDR1 and CDR2: MNHEY and SVGAGI. The CDR3 sequence is 13 residues long.

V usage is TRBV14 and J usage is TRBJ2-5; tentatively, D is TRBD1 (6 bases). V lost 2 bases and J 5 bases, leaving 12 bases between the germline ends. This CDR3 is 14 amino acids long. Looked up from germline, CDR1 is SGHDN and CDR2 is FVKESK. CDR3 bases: TGTGCCAGCAGCCAACGGATTAGGGGGGAGACCCAGTACTTC. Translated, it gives CASSQRIRGETQYF.